The 9 T cell receptor beta chains in this list originate from one sample, sequenced in a study of blood T cell repertoires in COVID-19. Clones were read by immunoSEQ multiplex PCR, and TCRdb kept only the in-frame ones, dropping some. Found here are tens of thousands of clones, roughly 88% of them singletons; the top ten hold 8%. Specimen: peripheral blood. Every receptor here comes from a man between 50 and 59 years old with acute or convalescent COVID-19.

This clone has a single count. This chain connects TRBV6-5 to TRBJ1-4, with 8 nucleotides matching TRBD1. The CDR3 sequence is 15 residues long. J gave up 1 base and V 8 bases, and 6 bases lay outside the gene matches. Germline assignment: CDR1 MNHEY and CDR2 SVGAGI. CDR3 loop: CASGQGGLTNEKLFF. The CDR3 coding sequence is TGTGCCAGCGGACAGGGCGGTTTAACTAATGAAAAACTGTTTTTT.

The rearrangement joins TRBV27 to TRBJ2-1, with a weak D call TRBD1 (5 bases). Germline V gene lookup returns CDR1 MNHEY and CDR2 SMNVEV (reference sequence). The V end was cut by 4 bases, the J end by 10 bases, with 11 bases between. CDR3 size: 12 residues. The CDR3 here is CASSSISGEQFF. In DNA form, the CDR3 reads TGTGCCAGCAGTTCCATCTCAGGGGAGCAGTTCTTC.

Comment on this clone: This is likely a read error, given that the CDR3 carries no conserved phenylalanine or tryptophan at its end. The DNA is left out, because the CDR3 cannot be placed on it with certainty; the CDR3 is given as TCRdb lists it. This sequence joins TRBV7-9 and TRBJ2-7; the D call in the table, TRBD2, was not verified against the DNA. Per the germline V gene, CDR1 is SEHNR and CDR2 is FQNEAQ (reference sequence). Ends included, the CDR3 has 13 residues. CDR3 in amino acids: CASSATGTSGFRI.

The chain is built from TRBV6-5 and TRBJ2-1; 7 bases line up with TRBD1. The V gene's germline CDR1 is MNHEY and CDR2 SVGAGI. V lost 0 bases to trimming and J lost 4 bases; unmatched junction nucleotides: 6. The CDR3 covers 16 residues. The CDR3 DNA follows: TGTGCCAGCAGTTACTCTTGGGACAGAAAATACAATGAGCAGTTCTTC. This gives the protein CASSYSWDRKYNEQFF.

CDR3 protein: CATSDPGQGPADTQYF. CDR3 DNA: TGTGCCACCAGTGACCCGGGACAGGGGCCCGCAGATACGCAGTATTTT. The genes are TRBV24-1 and TRBJ2-3; 10 bases are shared with TRBD1. Germline CDR1 and CDR2: KGHDR and SFDVKD. V was clipped by 4 bases and J by 4 bases; unmatched bases: 7. The CDR3 extends over 16 amino acids.

V gene TRBV11-3 combines with J gene TRBJ2-7; maybe TRBD2 (5 bases). The V end was cut by 5 bases, the J end by 7 bases, with 15 bases between. Germline V gives CDR1 SGHNT, CDR2 YENEEA. CDR3 length equals 13 residues. CDR3 DNA: TGTGCCAGCAGCCCCGGAACAACGGGGGAGCAGTACTTC. Translating gives CASSPGTTGEQYF.

The chain is built from TRBV6-4 and TRBJ2-1; tentatively, D is TRBD2 (5 bases). CDR3 size: 13 residues. Germline assignment: CDR1 MRHNA and CDR2 SNTAGT. Deletions cut 4 bases from V and 6 bases from J, with 10 bases between. The CDR3 DNA is TGTGCCAGCAGTGCCGTGGCGGGCAATGAGCAGTTCTTC. Translating gives CASSAVAGNEQFF.

The chain is built from TRBV19 and TRBJ2-4, with a tentative D call TRBD2 (9 bases). CDR1 is LNHDA, CDR2 SQIVND, per germline (reference sequence). V lost 11 bases, J lost 3 bases, and 23 bases lay in between. The CDR3 is 16 residues long. CDR3 sequence (DNA): TGTGCCTGCACAGGGGGTCCAGCGGGAGGCAAAAACATTCAGTACTTC. Translated, it gives CACTGGPAGGKNIQYF.

The chain links TRBV3-1 (or the pseudogene TRBV3-2) to TRBJ2-5; 8 nucleotides agree with TRBD2. From germline, CDR1 is LGHDT and CDR2 YNNKEL (reference sequence). CDR3 length equals 18 residues. V trimming: 0 bases; J trimming: 4 bases; junction bases outside the gene matches: 13. The CDR3 DNA reads TGTGCCAGCAGCCAAGATACGGGAGGGCCGCGGGGAGGAGAGACCCAGTACTTC. Protein product: CASSQDTGGPRGGETQYF.